These 31 T cell receptor beta chains share one sample of origin, sequenced in a study of blood T cell repertoires in COVID-19. The repertoire was sequenced with immunoSEQ multiplex PCR; TCRdb's copy has only in-frame clones and lacks some. This repertoire shows fewer than 30,000 clones, 65% to 90% found once; its top ten account for about 25%. Input material: peripheral blood. These receptors were taken from a human donor in a cohort sampled during active COVID-19.

This clone has only a few counts. The V and J genes are TRBV5-1 and TRBJ2-3, with TRBD2 identical over 9 bases. The germline CDR1 and CDR2 sequences are SGHRS and YFSETQ. The CDR3 is 16 residues long. V lost 4 bases, J lost 4 bases, and 10 bases stayed unmatched. The CDR3 nucleotides read TGCGCCAGCAGCATCCCCGCGGGGGGGCCCGCAGATACGCAGTATTTT. Protein sequence: CASSIPAGGPADTQYF.

This chain uses TRBV4-1 with TRBJ2-7, with 9 bases lining up with TRBD1. The trim removed 0 bases at V and 0 bases at J, leaving 15 bases unmatched. Germline V CDR1 and CDR2: MGHRA, YSYEKL. The CDR3 contains 20 residues. The CDR3 nucleotides read TGCGCCAGCAGCCAAGAGAGTCCACAGGGGGCTGCCCTTTACTCCTACGAGCAGTACTTC. This sequence encodes CASSQESPQGAALYSYEQYF.

The chain links TRBV15 to TRBJ2-1, with a possible D match to TRBD2 (6 bases). Per germline, CDR1 LNHNV and CDR2 YYDKDF (reference sequence). This CDR3 contains 15 residues. With 1 base removed from V and 1 base from J, the gap between germline ends came to 8 bases. In DNA, the CDR3 is TGTGCCACCAGCAGAGGGGGGGTTTCCTACAATGAGCAGTTCTTC. This codes for CATSRGGVSYNEQFF.

This clone was observed once. This chain links TRBV7-9 with TRBJ2-5, with TRBD1 matching over 7 bases. This CDR3 spans 15 amino acids. V was clipped by 3 bases and J by 6 bases; unmatched bases: 10. Germline V gene lookup returns CDR1 SEHNR and CDR2 FQNEAQ (reference sequence). Here the CDR3 DNA reads TGTGCCAGCAGCTTGTCCTTAGGGGGCGCGAAGACCCAGTACTTC. It translates to CASSLSLGGAKTQYF.

This chain links TRBV27 with TRBJ1-2; D not certain. V lost 0 bases and J 3 bases, leaving 8 bases between the germline ends. Germline CDR1 MNHEY, CDR2 SMNVEV (reference sequence). The CDR3 sequence is 14 residues long. The CDR3 is CASSLSGSHYGYTF. The CDR3 coding sequence is TGTGCCAGCAGTTTATCGGGGAGCCACTATGGCTACACCTTC.

This clone was seen only once. The chain uses TRBV5-1 and TRBJ2-5; maybe TRBD2 (5 bases). The germline gives CDR1 SGHRS, CDR2 YFSETQ. Trimming took 4 bases from V and 1 from J, leaving 11 bases between them. This CDR3 region has 14 residues. CDR3 nucleotides: TGCGCCAGCAGCAAACGGACTTCCCAAGAGACCCAGTACTTC. It encodes CASSKRTSQETQYF.

The chain uses TRBV29-1 and TRBJ1-2, with 12 bases lining up with TRBD1. The CDR3 loop spans 13 amino acids. The V segment lost 7 bases and the J segment 7 bases; nucleotides outside the gene matches: 7. CDR1 is SQVTM and CDR2 is ANQGSEA in the germline V gene. The CDR3 DNA reads as TGCAGCGCTCCGGGACAGGGGGCGAGTGGCTACACCTTC. Protein sequence: CSAPGQGASGYTF.

This clone was recorded only once. The J gene is TRBJ1-1, the V gene TRBV11-1, with TRBD1 identical over 7 bases. Per germline, CDR1 SGHAT and CDR2 FQDESV (reference sequence). The CDR3 spans 15 residues. V lost 1 base and J lost 1; bases outside the gene matches: 3. CDR3 residues: CASSLGDRSNTEAFF. CDR3 DNA: TGTGCCAGCAGCTTAGGGGACAGATCGAACACTGAAGCTTTCTTT.

The chain employs TRBV7-9 and TRBJ2-5; 7 nucleotides align to TRBD1. Trimming took 8 bases from V and 5 from J; bases not matched to a gene: 8. The CDR3 runs to 13 residues. Germline V gene data show CDR1 as SEHNR and CDR2 as FQNEAQ (reference sequence). CDR3 coding DNA: TGTGCCAGCGAACAAGACAGGGCCGAGACCCAGTACTTC. Its translation: CASEQDRAETQYF.

In DNA form, the CDR3 reads TGCGCCAGCAGCTTTCCGGGGGAAACTGAAGCTTTCTTT. Translating it yields CASSFPGETEAFF. V gene TRBV5-1 combines with J gene TRBJ1-1; weak D call: TRBD1 (5 bases). The germline CDR1 and CDR2 sequences are SGHRS and YFSETQ. V was clipped by 2 bases and J by 5 bases, with 10 bases between them. CDR3 length equals 13 residues.

The chain couples TRBV5-6 to TRBJ2-7; D possibly corresponds to TRBD2 (6 bases). The CDR3 covers 13 residues. Germline CDR1 SGHDT, CDR2 YYEEEE. Trimming removed 2 bases from V and 3 bases from J, with 9 bases in between. The CDR3 reads CASSFGTLYEQYF. Here the CDR3 DNA reads TGTGCCAGCAGCTTCGGGACTCTCTACGAGCAGTACTTC.

The rearrangement uses TRBV21-1 and TRBJ1-3. TRBV21-1 is a pseudogene. CDR3 length: 16 amino acids. The CDR3 DNA is TGTGCCAGCAGCACCACCCCCGGACTGGTTGGAAACACCATATATTTT. Translation gives CASSTTPGLVGNTIYF.

This chain connects TRBV7-9 to TRBJ1-1, with D perhaps matching TRBD1 (6 bases). This CDR3 contains 13 residues. V lost 1 base to trimming and J lost 8 bases, with 11 bases between them. Germline CDR1 is SEHNR and CDR2 is FQNEAQ (reference sequence). The CDR3 is CASSLDLRGEAFF. The CDR3 DNA sequence: TGTGCCAGCAGCTTAGACCTCAGGGGAGAAGCTTTCTTT.

The V and J genes are TRBV14 and TRBJ1-1; D ambiguous. The CDR3 runs 13 residues. V gave up 3 bases and J gave up 5 bases, with 10 bases separating them. The V gene's germline CDR1 is SGHDN and CDR2 FVKESK. CDR3 in DNA: TGTGCCAGCAGCCAGAGGAGGGTAACTGAAGCTTTCTTT. It is translated as CASSQRRVTEAFF.

J is TRBJ2-7 and V is TRBV6-6, with D possibly TRBD2 on 5 matching bases. There are 12 residues in the CDR3. The germline V gene encodes CDR1 MNHNY and CDR2 SVGAGI (reference sequence). V was cut by 3 bases and J by 4 bases, with 7 bases left in between. The CDR3 loop reads CASSYTGYEQYF. The CDR3 DNA sequence: TGTGCCAGCAGTTATACGGGGTACGAGCAGTACTTC.

The CDR3 region is CASSIAGSTDTQYF. The CDR3 DNA is TGTGCCAGCAGTATCGCGGGGAGCACAGATACGCAGTATTTT. The rearrangement uses TRBV3-1 (or the pseudogene TRBV3-2) and TRBJ2-3; D may be TRBD2 (6 bases). In germline, CDR1 is LGHDT, CDR2 YNNKEL (reference sequence). The CDR3 spans 14 residues. V was cut by 6 bases and J by 0 bases, with 10 bases left in between.

V usage is TRBV7-8 and J usage is TRBJ2-7; TRBD1 matches 7 bases. Germline-derived CDR1 and CDR2 are SGHVS and FQNEAQ. The CDR3 loop spans 16 amino acids. V lost 5 bases to trimming and J lost 0 bases; unmatched junction nucleotides: 10. In DNA, the CDR3 is TGTGCCAGCAGCCCACCCCTGACAGGGTTCTCCTACGAGCAGTACTTC. It encodes CASSPPLTGFSYEQYF.

The chain is built from TRBV19 and TRBJ2-7; D may be TRBD2 (5 bases). This CDR3 region has 14 residues. V was clipped by 4 bases and J by 2 bases, with 12 bases between them. Per germline, CDR1 LNHDA and CDR2 SQIVND (reference sequence). The CDR3 sequence is CASSTRDSPYEQYF. The CDR3 DNA is TGTGCCAGTAGTACCCGGGATAGTCCCTACGAGCAGTACTTC. Complete variable domain (other parts from reference TRBV19 and TRBJ2-7): DGGITQSPKYLFRKEGQNVTLSCEQNLNHDAMYWYRQDPGQGLRLIYYSQIVNDFQKGDIAEGYSVSREKKESFPLTVTSAQKNPTAFYLCASSTRDSPYEQYFGPGTRLTVT.

V is TRBV6-1 and J is TRBJ1-1, with D hard to call. Germline CDR1 is MNHNS and CDR2 is SASEGT. The CDR3 length is 15 residues. V lost 2 bases and J 4 bases, leaving 14 bases between the germline ends. CDR3 coding DNA: TGTGCCAGCAGTGAAATTGGTCTAGAGAGCACTGAAGCTTTCTTT. Amino acid sequence: CASSEIGLESTEAFF.

This clone was counted a single time. V gene TRBV14 combines with J gene TRBJ1-2, with 9 bases matching TRBD1. This CDR3 region has 16 residues. The germline V gene encodes CDR1 SGHDN and CDR2 FVKESK. V lost 4 bases to trimming and J lost 2 bases; unmatched junction nucleotides: 8. The CDR3 region has the DNA TGTGCCAGCAGCCCCCCCAACAGGGGGCGAAACTATGGCTACACCTTC. Its translation: CASSPPNRGRNYGYTF.

The chain joins TRBV30 to TRBJ2-7; D might be TRBD2 (6 bases). The ends were cut back, 3 bases at V and 0 bases at J, with 12 bases in the middle. The CDR3 spans 14 residues. Per germline, CDR1 GTSNPN and CDR2 SVGIG (reference sequence). The CDR3 DNA reads as TGTGCCTGGAGGGGACTGGAGAGCTCCTACGAGCAGTACTTC. It specifies CAWRGLESSYEQYF.

The chain joins TRBV3-1 (or the pseudogene TRBV3-2) to TRBJ1-4, with a tentative D call TRBD1 (5 bases). This CDR3 is 14 amino acids long. Germline V lookup: CDR1 LGHDT, CDR2 YNNKEL (reference sequence). Trimming removed 2 bases from V and 10 bases from J, with 14 bases in between. The DNA of the CDR3 is TGTGCCAGCAGCCAATGGGGGGAGGCGGGAAAACTGTTTTTT. Its translation: CASSQWGEAGKLFF.

The chain links TRBV11-3 to TRBJ2-3; 9 bases are a match to TRBD2. Germline trimming cut 6 bases from V and 3 bases from J; bases unmatched to any gene: 7. The CDR3 consists of 15 residues. CDR1 is SGHNT, CDR2 YENEEA, per germline. The CDR3 region has the DNA TGTGCCAGCAGACCTAACAGCGGGGGGACAGATACGCAGTATTTT. As protein: CASRPNSGGTDTQYF.

There are a few counts of this clone. The J gene is TRBJ1-1, the V gene TRBV13, with 8 bases matching TRBD1. Trimming cost V 0 bases and J 11 bases; bases outside gene matches: 11. Germline CDR1 PRHDT, CDR2 FYEKMQ (reference sequence). The CDR3 has 15 residues. CDR3 region: CASSLGPGTGGSAFF. The CDR3 DNA reads TGTGCCAGCAGCTTAGGGCCAGGTACAGGGGGAAGTGCTTTCTTT.

This chain links TRBV7-9 with TRBJ1-1; D is unresolved. The germline V gene has CDR1 SEHNR and CDR2 FQNEAQ (reference sequence). This CDR3 spans 12 amino acids. The V and J ends lost 0 bases and 7 bases respectively, with 6 bases between them. The CDR3 coding sequence is TGTGCCAGCAGCTTAGCCGGGGTTGAAGCTTTCTTT. The encoded protein is CASSLAGVEAFF.

The J gene is TRBJ1-2, the V gene TRBV5-1; D unclear. In germline, CDR1 is SGHRS, CDR2 YFSETQ. This CDR3 contains 12 residues. Trimming removed 1 base from V and 6 bases from J, with 7 bases in between. The CDR3 region is CASSLYIDGYTF. The CDR3 DNA reads TGCGCCAGCAGCTTGTACATCGATGGCTACACCTTC. The variable domain in full, completed from reference TRBV5-1 and TRBJ1-2, reads KAGVTQTPRYLIKTRGQQVTLSCSPISGHRSVSWYQQTPGQGLQFLFEYFSETQRNKGNFPGRFSGRQFSNSRSEMNVSTLELGDSALYLCASSLYIDGYTFGSGTRLTVV.

V gene TRBV7-9 combines with J gene TRBJ1-1; 7 bases match TRBD1. Looked up from germline, CDR1 is SEHNR and CDR2 is FQNEAQ (reference sequence). Trimming took 5 bases from V and 1 from J; bases not matched to a gene: 4. The CDR3 loop spans 14 amino acids. The CDR3 spells CASSTDRPNTEAFF. DNA for the CDR3: TGTGCCAGCAGCACGGACAGGCCGAACACTGAAGCTTTCTTT.

V gene TRBV29-1 combines with J gene TRBJ2-2; D is uncertain. Between the trimmed V and J ends, which lost 4 bases and 3 bases, there was a span of 9 bases. The CDR3 covers 13 residues. CDR1 and CDR2 (germline): SQVTM, ANQGSEA. CDR3: CSVVSSYTGELFF. The CDR3 DNA reads TGCAGCGTTGTCTCCAGTTACACCGGGGAGCTGTTTTTT.

The chain combines TRBV13 with TRBJ2-7; 10 bases align to TRBD1. The J segment lost 3 bases and the V segment lost 9 bases, leaving 8 bases of the junction unmatched. There are 14 residues in the CDR3. Germline V gene sequence: CDR1 PRHDT, CDR2 FYEKMQ (reference sequence). As DNA, the CDR3 is TGTGCCAGTTCGGAGCGGGACAGGGGCTACGAGCAGTACTTC. This encodes CASSERDRGYEQYF.

This sequence joins TRBV4-3 and TRBJ2-7; 9 bases match TRBD2. This CDR3 comprises 15 residues. The ends lost 1 base at V and 2 bases at J; junction bases unmatched: 3. In germline, CDR1 is LGHNA, CDR2 YSLEER. The CDR3 nucleotides read TGCGCCAGCAGCCAAGCCGGGACTAGCACCTACGAGCAGTACTTC. This sequence encodes CASSQAGTSTYEQYF.

The chain has TRBV7-2 and TRBJ2-7; 7 bases agree with TRBD2. CDR1 and CDR2 (germline): SGHTA, FQGNSA. V was pared by 2 bases and J by 2 bases, with 3 bases of the junction left unmatched. The CDR3 spans 14 residues. CDR3 coding DNA: TGTGCCAGCAGCTTATTGGGGGGGACCTACGAGCAGTACTTC. Translated: CASSLLGGTYEQYF.